Shown below are 21 T cell receptor beta chains from a single sample sequenced in a study of T-cell reconstitution after alpha-beta-depleted transplantation in children. Unique molecular identifiers were used in preparing the TCRbeta library. Using its own MiXCR run on the PCR reads, TCRdb lists one record per CDR3 protein. This sample has 200,000 to 250,000 distinct CDR3 sequences, with roughly 10% found just once. The source was PBMCs from the stem cell graft donor, collected from the stem cell graft. The receptors derive from a human donor who donated a stem cell graft to a child with acute lymphoblastic leukemia.

This clonotype was counted a few times. The J gene is TRBJ2-5, the V gene TRBV4-3, with a possible D match to TRBD1 (6 bases). CDR1 is LGHNA, CDR2 YSLEER, per germline. The CDR3 spans 14 residues. Trimming took 3 bases from V and 2 from J, leaving 10 bases between them. In DNA form, the CDR3 reads TGCGCCAGCAGCCAGGGGGCCTTACAAGAGACCCAGTACTTC. Protein: CASSQGALQETQYF.

This clonotype has just a few counts. The V gene is TRBV2, the J gene TRBJ2-7, with D perhaps TRBD2 (5 bases). Germline CDR1 is SNHLY and CDR2 is FYNNEI. Trimming took off 7 bases at V and 2 bases at J, with 15 bases between the two ends. CDR3 length equals 14 residues. The CDR3 here is CASIPDGKTYEQYF. CDR3 coding DNA: TGTGCCAGCATTCCGGACGGGAAAACCTACGAGCAGTACTTC.

This clonotype was picked up a small number of times. The chain carries TRBV12-3 or TRBV12-4 and TRBJ1-1; D is undetermined. The V end lost 6 bases, the J end lost 5 bases, and 10 bases lay between the germline ends. CDR3 size: 12 residues. In DNA, the CDR3 is TGTGCCAGCAGCCTTCGGGTGACTGAAGCTTTCTTT. Its protein is CASSLRVTEAFF.

This clonotype occurred a few times. J is TRBJ2-7 and V is TRBV6-1, with D tentatively TRBD2 (5 bases). Trimming stripped 5 bases from V and 0 bases from J, with 8 bases between. Looked up from germline, CDR1 is MNHNS and CDR2 is SASEGT. The CDR3 length is 13 residues. The chain's CDR3 is CASSKRFSYEQYF. DNA of the CDR3: TGTGCCAGCAGTAAGCGGTTCTCCTACGAGCAGTACTTC.

V usage is TRBV12-3 or TRBV12-4 and J usage is TRBJ2-1, with 8 bases identical to TRBD2. J gave up 6 bases and V 6 bases, and 16 bases lay outside the gene matches. The CDR3 has 17 residues. The DNA for the CDR3 is TGTGCCAGCAGAAACCGGGCAGCGGGGGCGACTAGCAATGAGCAGTTCTTC. Its protein product is CASRNRAAGATSNEQFF.

The table lists this clonotype with a few counts. The gene calls are TRBV30 and TRBJ1-2; D remains ambiguous. Germline V gene sequence: CDR1 GTSNPN, CDR2 SVGIG (reference sequence). CDR3 length: 14 residues. V lost 1 base, J lost 1 base, and 10 bases lay in between. The CDR3 DNA sequence: TGTGCCTGGAGTGCGGTCGGTTTTAACTATGGCTACACCTTC. Translating it yields CAWSAVGFNYGYTF.

CDR3 coding DNA: TGTGCCAGCAGGGCAGAAAAAGGATCCTACGAGCAGTACTTC. It codes for CASRAEKGSYEQYF. The rearrangement links TRBV27 to TRBJ2-7; no clear D gene. This CDR3 contains 14 residues. CDR1 MNHEY and CDR2 SMNVEV come from the germline V gene (reference sequence). V lost 6 bases, J lost 1 base, and 13 bases lay in between.

The V and J genes are TRBV19 and TRBJ1-2; 9 bases fit TRBD1. Germline CDR1 LNHDA, CDR2 SQIVND (reference sequence). The CDR3 contains 16 residues. Losses at the gene ends were 7 bases for V and 0 bases for J; bases not matched to a gene: 9. The CDR3: CASKTRDRVSNYGYTF. The CDR3 nucleotides read TGTGCCAGTAAGACCCGGGACAGGGTATCTAACTATGGCTACACCTTC.

The sample holds many counts of this clonotype. V and J are TRBV20-1 and TRBJ2-1; 9 bases agree with TRBD2. With V trimmed by 5 bases and J by 6 bases, 11 bases remained unmatched. The CDR3 loop spans 15 amino acids. Looked up from germline, CDR1 is DFQATT and CDR2 is SNEGSKA (reference sequence). This chain's CDR3 is CSAFLIAGVLNEQFF. The CDR3 nucleotides are TGCAGTGCTTTCCTTATAGCGGGGGTCCTCAATGAGCAGTTCTTC.

J is TRBJ1-1 and V is TRBV14, with 7 bases aligning to TRBD1. Losses at the gene ends were 7 bases for V and 5 bases for J; bases not matched to a gene: 16. The CDR3 totals 16 residues. The germline gives CDR1 SGHDN, CDR2 FVKESK. For the CDR3, the DNA is TGTGCCAGCAAAGGGGGGACAGCCCCGGGGGGGACTGAAGCTTTCTTT. Encoded protein: CASKGGTAPGGTEAFF.

V is TRBV12-3 or TRBV12-4 and J is TRBJ2-7; D might be TRBD1 (6 bases). The CDR3 has 14 residues. The V and J ends lost 2 bases and 3 bases respectively, with 11 bases between them. CDR3 DNA sequence: TGTGCCAGCAGTTTAATGGGACACAACTACGAGCAGTACTTC. It codes for CASSLMGHNYEQYF.

There are a few counts of this clonotype. This sequence joins TRBV5-1 and TRBJ1-2, with D uncertain. The germline CDR1 and CDR2 sequences are SGHRS and YFSETQ. The V and J ends lost 0 bases and 8 bases respectively, with 20 bases between them. CDR3 length equals 16 residues. In DNA form, the CDR3 reads TGCGCCAGCAGCTTGGGAATAGGGATGGATGGAGAGGGCTACACCTTC. This sequence encodes CASSLGIGMDGEGYTF.

This chain joins TRBV6-1 and TRBJ2-2; 9 bases fit TRBD1. The CDR3 has 13 residues. J was trimmed by 7 bases and V by 11 bases; bases with no gene match: 8. CDR1 is MNHNS and CDR2 is SASEGT in the germline V gene. In DNA form, the CDR3 reads TGTGCCGCTTACAGGGGGCGGGACGGGGAGCTGTTTTTT. Amino acid sequence: CAAYRGRDGELFF.

The chain recombines TRBV7-2 with TRBJ2-4; 7 bases map to TRBD1. This CDR3 has 13 amino acids. V was pared by 4 bases and J by 5 bases, with 2 bases of the junction left unmatched. The germline gives CDR1 SGHTA, CDR2 FQGNSA. The CDR3 protein is CASSSQGENIQYF. For the CDR3, the DNA is TGTGCCAGCAGCTCCCAGGGGGAAAACATTCAGTACTTC. Filled out from reference TRBV7-2 and TRBJ2-4, the complete variable domain reads GAGVSQSPSNKVTEKGKDVELRCDPISGHTALYWYRQSLGQGLEFLIYFQGNSAPDKSGLPSDRFSAERTGGSVSTLTIQRTQQEDSAVYLCASSSQGENIQYFGAGTRLSVL.

This clonotype was seen a few times. The chain is built from TRBV20-1 and TRBJ1-1; D not certain. The CDR3 spans 15 residues. Germline lookup yields CDR1 DFQATT and CDR2 SNEGSKA (reference sequence). V lost 6 bases and J lost 5, with 22 bases in between. The CDR3 DNA is TGCAGTGCCGACCCAAAGACGGACCACTTTACTGAAGCTTTCTTT. Translation: CSADPKTDHFTEAFF.

This clonotype came up a few times. The rearrangement links TRBV19 to TRBJ1-5; maybe TRBD1 (5 bases). From germline, CDR1 is LNHDA and CDR2 SQIVND (reference sequence). V lost 0 bases to trimming and J lost 7 bases, with 13 bases between them. This CDR3 comprises 15 residues. This CDR3 is CASSIEGGLGQPQHF. The CDR3 DNA is TGTGCCAGTAGTATAGAGGGGGGACTTGGGCAGCCCCAGCATTTT.

The chain recombines TRBV10-3 with TRBJ2-1; D not resolved. V lost 3 bases and J 0 bases, leaving 9 bases between the germline ends. The V gene's germline CDR1 is ENHRY and CDR2 SYGVKD. This CDR3 has 15 amino acids. CDR3 coding DNA: TGTGCCATCAGTGACCCCACGAGCTCCTACAATGAGCAGTTCTTC. Translated, it gives CAISDPTSSYNEQFF.

This clonotype was seen repeatedly, ten times or more. The chain combines TRBV27 with TRBJ1-1; D possibly corresponds to TRBD1 (5 bases). V shed 7 bases and J shed 7 bases, with 22 bases lying between them. There are 15 residues in the CDR3. Germline V gene data show CDR1 as MNHEY and CDR2 as SMNVEV (reference sequence). The CDR3 sequence: CASNLVGGENGEAFF. For the CDR3, the DNA is TGTGCCAGCAACCTTGTTGGAGGGGAAAACGGTGAAGCTTTCTTT.

This clonotype was detected ten times or more. The rearrangement joins TRBV20-1 to TRBJ2-2; either TRBD1 or TRBD2 may supply D (5 bases each). Germline assignment: CDR1 DFQATT and CDR2 SNEGSKA (reference sequence). The CDR3 loop spans 15 amino acids. V lost 2 bases to trimming and J lost 4 bases, with 14 bases between them. CDR3 nucleotides: TGCAGTGCTAGAACGGGCAGGGCGGGCACCGGGGAGCTGTTTTTT. It encodes CSARTGRAGTGELFF.

In the case of this clonotype: A much larger clone lies one base from this, so it may be a read error. The chain employs TRBV20-1 and TRBJ1-1, with TRBD1 identical over 7 bases. The CDR3 sequence is 13 residues long. Germline loops: CDR1 DFQATT, CDR2 SNEGSKA (reference sequence). J lost 1 base, V lost 6 bases, and 5 bases had no gene match. DNA of the CDR3: TGCAGTGCCGCGGACAGGACGAACACTGAAGCTTTCTTT. This translates into CSAADRTNTEAFF.

This clonotype occurred many times. This chain uses TRBV12-3 or TRBV12-4 with TRBJ2-7; TRBD1 might be the D (5 bases). The CDR3 is 13 residues long. The V end lost 4 bases, the J end lost 2 bases, and 9 bases lay between the germline ends. The CDR3 nucleotides read TGTGCCAGCAGTTCACAGGAAGCCTACGAGCAGTACTTC. Residues: CASSSQEAYEQYF.